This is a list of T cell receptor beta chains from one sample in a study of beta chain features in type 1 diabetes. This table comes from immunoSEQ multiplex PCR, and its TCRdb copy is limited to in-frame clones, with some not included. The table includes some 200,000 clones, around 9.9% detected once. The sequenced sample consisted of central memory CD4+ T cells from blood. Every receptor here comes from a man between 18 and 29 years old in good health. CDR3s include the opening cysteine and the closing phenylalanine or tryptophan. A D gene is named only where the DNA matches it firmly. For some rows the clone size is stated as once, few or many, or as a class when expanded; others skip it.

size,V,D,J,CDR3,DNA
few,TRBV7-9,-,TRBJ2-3,CAGEGRLSTDTQYF,TGTGCCGGAGAGGGACGGTTGAGCACAGATACGCAGTATTTT
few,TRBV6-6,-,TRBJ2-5,CASSQMTSGETQYF,TGTGCCAGCAGTCAGATGACTAGTGGAGAGACCCAGTACTTC
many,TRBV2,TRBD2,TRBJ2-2,CASSAGGLSTGELFF,TGTGCCAGCAGTGCGGGAGGGCTCAGCACCGGGGAGCTGTTTTTT
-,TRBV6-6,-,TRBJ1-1,CASHSNQGFGEAFF,TGTGCCAGCCATTCGAATCAGGGGTTCGGTGAAGCTTTCTTT
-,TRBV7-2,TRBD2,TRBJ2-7,CASSLVGSGRSAYEQYF,TGTGCCAGCAGCTTAGTGGGTAGCGGGAGGTCCGCTTACGAGCAGTACTTC
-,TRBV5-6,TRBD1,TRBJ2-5,CASSLAGQGSETQYF,TGTGCCAGCAGCTTGGCGGGACAGGGGTCAGAGACCCAGTACTTC
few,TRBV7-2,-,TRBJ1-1,CASSSLPGGPEAFF,TGTGCCAGCAGCTCCCTCCCCGGGGGGCCTGAAGCTTTCTTT
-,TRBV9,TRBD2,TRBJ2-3,CASSAMGAGVQYF,TGTGCCAGCAGCGCTATGGGAGCGGGAGTGCAGTATTTT
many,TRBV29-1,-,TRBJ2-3,CSVDWGLTDTQYF,TGCAGCGTTGATTGGGGTCTCACAGATACGCAGTATTTT
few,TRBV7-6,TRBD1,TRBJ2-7,CASSSPYRGDDEQYF,TGTGCCAGCAGCTCTCCGTACAGGGGCGACGACGAGCAGTACTTC
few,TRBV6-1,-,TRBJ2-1,CASTLRSVSYNEQFF,TGTGCCAGCACCCTCCGAAGCGTGTCCTACAATGAGCAGTTCTTC
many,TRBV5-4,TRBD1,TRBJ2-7,CASSRDRGTDEQYF,TGTGCCAGCAGCCGTGACAGGGGGACCGACGAGCAGTACTTC
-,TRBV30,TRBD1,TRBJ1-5,CAWSTTGRGQPQHF,TGTGCCTGGAGTACGACAGGGCGAGGGCAGCCCCAGCATTTT
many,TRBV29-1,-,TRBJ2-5,CSVEDVTTGETQYF,TGCAGCGTTGAAGATGTAACTACGGGGGAGACCCAGTACTTC
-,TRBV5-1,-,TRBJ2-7,CASSLSRGVEEQYF,TGCGCCAGCAGCTTAAGCAGGGGGGTCGAAGAGCAGTACTTC
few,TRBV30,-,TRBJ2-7,CAWDVPGIFYEQYF,TGTGCCTGGGATGTCCCCGGTATTTTCTACGAGCAGTACTTC
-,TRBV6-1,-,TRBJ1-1,CAIRVRAFF,TGTGCCATCCGTGTCCGCGCTTTCTTT
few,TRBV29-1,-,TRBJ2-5,CSVAGGAKTQYF,TGCAGCGTTGCGGGGGGCGCGAAGACCCAGTACTTC
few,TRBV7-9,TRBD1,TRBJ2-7,CASSPGTGRRGSNEQYF,TGTGCCAGCAGCCCCGGGACAGGGCGGCGGGGGTCCAACGAGCAGTACTTC
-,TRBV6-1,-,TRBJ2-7,CASSDRATYSYEQYF,TGTGCCAGCAGTGACAGGGCCACCTACTCCTACGAGCAGTACTTC
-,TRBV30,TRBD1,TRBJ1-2,CARETGNGYTF,TGTGCCCGCGAGACAGGGAATGGCTACACCTTC
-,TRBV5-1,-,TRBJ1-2,CASSSTGIYGYTF,TGCGCCAGCAGCTCAACAGGGATCTATGGCTACACCTTC
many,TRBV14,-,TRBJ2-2,CASSFSPNTGELFF,TGTGCCAGCAGCTTTAGCCCGAACACCGGGGAGCTGTTTTTT
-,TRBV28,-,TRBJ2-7,CASRPYRGGSEQYF,TGTGCCAGCAGGCCCTACAGGGGGGGAAGCGAGCAGTACTTC
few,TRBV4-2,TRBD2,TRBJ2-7,CASSSRLDGAGVREQYF,TGTGCCAGCAGCTCCCGCTTGGATGGAGCGGGAGTGCGCGAGCAGTACTTC
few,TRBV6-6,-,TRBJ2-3,CASKTTSTDTQYF,TGTGCCAGTAAAACTACTAGCACAGATACGCAGTATTTT
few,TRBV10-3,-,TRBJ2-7,CAISESTGAYEQYF,TGTGCCATCAGTGAGTCAACGGGGGCTTACGAGCAGTACTTC
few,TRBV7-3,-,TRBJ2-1,CASSPMGTDYNEQFF,TGTGCCAGCAGCCCTATGGGGACGGACTACAATGAGCAGTTCTTC
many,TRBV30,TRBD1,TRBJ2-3,CAWSVRQGGSDTQYF,TGTGCCTGGAGTGTACGACAGGGCGGCTCAGATACGCAGTATTTT
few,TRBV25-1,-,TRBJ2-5,CASSEYGGEETQYF,TGTGCCAGCAGTGAATACGGGGGTGAGGAGACCCAGTACTTC
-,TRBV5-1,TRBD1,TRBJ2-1,CASSSSQGQGPNEQFF,TGCGCCAGCAGCTCCTCACAAGGACAGGGGCCCAATGAGCAGTTCTTC
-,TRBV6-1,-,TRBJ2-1,CASSVTGNEQFF,TGTGCCAGCAGTGTGACAGGCAATGAGCAGTTCTTC
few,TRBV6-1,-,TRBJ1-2,CASSVQHGYTF,TGTGCCAGCAGTGTTCAACATGGCTACACCTTC
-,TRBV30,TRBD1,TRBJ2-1,CAWVGDRVGKNEQFF,TGTGCCTGGGTGGGGGACAGGGTAGGAAAAAATGAGCAGTTCTTC
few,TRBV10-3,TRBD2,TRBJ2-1,CAIRPSPGTSGIYNEQFF,TGTGCCATCAGGCCGTCTCCCGGGACTAGCGGTATCTACAATGAGCAGTTCTTC
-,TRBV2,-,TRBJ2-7,CASSEFYEQYF,TGTGCCAGCAGTGAATTCTACGAGCAGTACTTC
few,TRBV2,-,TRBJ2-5,CASSVQRGEAETQYF,TGTGCCAGCAGTGTTCAGCGCGGAGAAGCAGAGACCCAGTACTTC
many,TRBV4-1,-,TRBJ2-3,CASSSTDKGTDTQYF,TGCGCCAGCAGCTCCACGGACAAAGGCACAGATACGCAGTATTTT
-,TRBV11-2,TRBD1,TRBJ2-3,CASIPRGLSTDTQYF,TGTGCCAGCATCCCAAGGGGGCTTAGCACAGATACGCAGTATTTT
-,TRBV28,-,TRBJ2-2,CASSSRGAMSGELFF,TGTGCCAGCAGCTCCCGGGGGGCGATGTCCGGGGAGCTGTTTTTT